This TCR beta chain was recovered during a study of blood T cell repertoires in COVID-19. Background on the study: The samples span acute and convalescent COVID-19 from the United States, Italy and Spain. The analysed material was cDNA or gDNA that came from T cells, B-cell-depleted T cells, or PBMCs.

Turning to this clone: One end of the junction fails to match germline, which may point to a read error.

This CDR3 is 14 amino acids long. Per germline, CDR1 SSHAT and CDR2 FNYEAQ (reference sequence). Per the authors' pipeline: Estimates of nucleated cell counts were drawn from the amplification of reference gene primers. Produced via immunoSEQ multiplex PCR; TCRdb's table is partial and in-frame only. That table gives V, J and clone size, and the DNA gave D and trimming. The sample carries approximately 250,000 clones, 84% recorded once. The chain joins TRBV7-7 to TRBJ2-5; 12 bases agree with TRBD2. The sample consisted of peripheral blood. The source of this sequence is a man in his fifties with acute or convalescent COVID-19. Written as DNA, the CDR3 is TGTGCTAGCAGCTTGGGACTAGCGGGAGAGACCCAGTACTTC. Translating it yields CASSLGLAGETQYF.